This T cell receptor beta chain was captured by sequencing in a study of technical replicates of blood from a handful of donors. Only in-frame clones appear in the TCRdb table, and some are missing; sequencing was by immunoSEQ multiplex PCR. The table records tens of thousands of clones, around 90% of them present only once. The V gene end was trimmed by 0 bases and the J gene end by 3 bases; junction bases not matched to a gene: 2. The length of the CDR3 is 15 residues. Germline V gene lookup returns CDR1 SGHRS and CDR2 YFSETQ. This chain uses TRBV5-1 with TRBJ2-7; 11 bases match TRBD1. This TCR derives from a human donor in good health. Material for sequencing was T cells isolated from PBMCs. The CDR3 here is CASSLGGTGGYEQYF. Written as DNA, the CDR3 is TGCGCCAGCAGCTTGGGAGGGACAGGGGGCTACGAGCAGTACTTC.